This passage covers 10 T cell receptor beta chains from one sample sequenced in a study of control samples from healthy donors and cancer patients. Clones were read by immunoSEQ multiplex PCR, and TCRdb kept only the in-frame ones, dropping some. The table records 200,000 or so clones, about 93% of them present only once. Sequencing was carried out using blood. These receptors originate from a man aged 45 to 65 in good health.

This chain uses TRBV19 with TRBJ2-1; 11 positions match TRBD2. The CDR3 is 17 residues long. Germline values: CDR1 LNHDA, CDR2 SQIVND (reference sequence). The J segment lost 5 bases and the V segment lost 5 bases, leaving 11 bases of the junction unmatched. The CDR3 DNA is TGTGCCAGTAGTCAGACTAGCGGGGCATCAGGAAACAATGAGCAGTTCTTC. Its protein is CASSQTSGASGNNEQFF.

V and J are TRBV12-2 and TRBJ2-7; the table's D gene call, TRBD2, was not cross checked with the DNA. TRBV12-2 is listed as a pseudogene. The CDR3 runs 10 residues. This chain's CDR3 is CASRTPLEYF. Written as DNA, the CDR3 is TGTGCAAGTCGTACCCCTTTAGAGTACTTC.

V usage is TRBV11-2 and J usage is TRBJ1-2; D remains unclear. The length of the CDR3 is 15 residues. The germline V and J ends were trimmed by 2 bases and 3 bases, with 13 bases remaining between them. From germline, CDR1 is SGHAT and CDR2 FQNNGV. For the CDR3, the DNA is TGTGCCAGCAGCTTAATGATTGGAAAGGACTATGGCTACACCTTC. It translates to CASSLMIGKDYGYTF.

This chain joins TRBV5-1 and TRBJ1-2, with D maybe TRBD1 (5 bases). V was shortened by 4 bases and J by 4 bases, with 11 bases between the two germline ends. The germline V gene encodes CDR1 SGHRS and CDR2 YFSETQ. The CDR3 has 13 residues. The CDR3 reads CASSPTEAYGYTF. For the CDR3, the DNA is TGCGCCAGCAGCCCGACAGAAGCCTATGGCTACACCTTC. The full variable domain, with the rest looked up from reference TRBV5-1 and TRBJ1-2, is KAGVTQTPRYLIKTRGQQVTLSCSPISGHRSVSWYQQTPGQGLQFLFEYFSETQRNKGNFPGRFSGRQFSNSRSEMNVSTLELGDSALYLCASSPTEAYGYTFGSGTRLTVV.

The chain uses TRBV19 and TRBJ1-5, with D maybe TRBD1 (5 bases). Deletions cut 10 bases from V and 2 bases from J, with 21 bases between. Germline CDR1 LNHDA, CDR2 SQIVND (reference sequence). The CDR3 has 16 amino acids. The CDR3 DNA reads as TGTGCCACCGCGAGGGGAGGGGCTGGGGGCAATCAGCCCCAGCATTTT. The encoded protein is CATARGGAGGNQPQHF.

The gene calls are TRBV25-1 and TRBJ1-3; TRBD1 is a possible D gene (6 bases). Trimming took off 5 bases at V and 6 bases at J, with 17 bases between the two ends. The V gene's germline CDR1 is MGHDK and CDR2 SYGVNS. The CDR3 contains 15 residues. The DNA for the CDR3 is TGTGCCAGCAGTTTAATACAGGGAACTGTAAACACCATATATTTT. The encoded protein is CASSLIQGTVNTIYF.

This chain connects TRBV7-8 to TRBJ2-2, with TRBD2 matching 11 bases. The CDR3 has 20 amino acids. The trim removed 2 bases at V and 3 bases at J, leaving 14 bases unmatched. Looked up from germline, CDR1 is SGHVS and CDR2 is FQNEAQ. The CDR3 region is CASSLPRVLSGGEDTGELFF. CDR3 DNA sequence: TGTGCCAGCAGCTTACCCCGGGTTCTTAGCGGGGGGGAGGACACCGGGGAGCTGTTTTTT.

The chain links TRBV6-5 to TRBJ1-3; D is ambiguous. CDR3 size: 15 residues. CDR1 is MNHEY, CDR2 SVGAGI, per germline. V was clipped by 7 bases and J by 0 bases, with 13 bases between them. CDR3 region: CASIYFVGSGNTIYF. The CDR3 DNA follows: TGTGCCAGCATCTACTTCGTCGGCTCTGGAAACACCATATATTTT.

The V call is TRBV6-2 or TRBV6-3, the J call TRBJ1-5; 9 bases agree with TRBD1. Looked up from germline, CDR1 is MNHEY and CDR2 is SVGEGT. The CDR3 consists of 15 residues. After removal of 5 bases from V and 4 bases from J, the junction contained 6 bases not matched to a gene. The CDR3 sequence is CASSSWTGVNQPQHF. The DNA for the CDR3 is TGTGCCAGCAGTAGCTGGACAGGGGTTAATCAGCCCCAGCATTTT.

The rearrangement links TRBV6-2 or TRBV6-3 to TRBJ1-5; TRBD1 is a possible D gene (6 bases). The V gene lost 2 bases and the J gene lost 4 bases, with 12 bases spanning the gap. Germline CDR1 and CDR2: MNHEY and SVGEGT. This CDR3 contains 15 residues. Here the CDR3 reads CASSYGRGGNQPQHF. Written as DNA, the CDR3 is TGTGCCAGCAGTTACGGCAGGGGTGGGAATCAGCCCCAGCATTTT.